These 4 T cell receptor beta chains were sequenced from one sample in a study of siplizumab effects on memory and regulatory T cells. Produced via immunoSEQ multiplex PCR; TCRdb's table is partial and in-frame only. The sample holds about 13,000 clones, 30% to 40% seen once. For these receptors, no antigen is known. In the mixed lymphocyte reaction, cells were cocultured for around six days at 37°C. The sequenced material came from CFSE-low (dividing) CD8+ T cells sorted from an allogeneic mixed lymphocyte reaction. The receptors originated from a human donor in good health; the cells came from an allogeneic mixed lymphocyte reaction.

This clone was found once. The chain carries TRBV7-6 and TRBJ2-3, with TRBD2 matching over 10 bases. This CDR3 contains 16 residues. Germline CDR1 SGHVS, CDR2 FNYEAQ. Trimming removed 5 bases from V and 2 bases from J; junction bases left unmatched: 7. This CDR3 is CASSPSGGSYTDTQYF. CDR3 bases: TGTGCCAGCAGCCCTAGCGGGGGCTCATACACAGATACGCAGTATTTT.

V gene TRBV6-6 combines with J gene TRBJ2-5, with D unclear. The CDR3 contains 14 residues. The V and J ends lost 8 bases and 2 bases respectively, with 15 bases between them. Germline assignment: CDR1 MNHNY and CDR2 SVGAGI (reference sequence). CDR3 amino acids: CASRALLEQETQYF. DNA for the CDR3: TGTGCCAGCCGGGCTCTCCTGGAGCAAGAGACCCAGTACTTC.

The chain joins TRBV19 to TRBJ2-2; no clear D gene. V shed 0 bases and J shed 5 bases, with 16 bases lying between them. CDR1 and CDR2 from the germline V gene are LNHDA and SQIVND (reference sequence). This CDR3 comprises 17 residues. The CDR3 protein is CASSIELFEAVTGELFF. The CDR3 region has the DNA TGTGCCAGTAGTATAGAACTCTTTGAGGCCGTGACCGGGGAGCTGTTTTTT. Combining the CDR3 with reference TRBV19 and TRBJ2-2 gives the whole variable domain DGGITQSPKYLFRKEGQNVTLSCEQNLNHDAMYWYRQDPGQGLRLIYYSQIVNDFQKGDIAEGYSVSREKKESFPLTVTSAQKNPTAFYLCASSIELFEAVTGELFFGEGSRLTVL.

This clone was picked up a small number of times. The gene calls are TRBV19 and TRBJ1-2, with TRBD1 matching 9 bases. Germline V lookup: CDR1 LNHDA, CDR2 SQIVND (reference sequence). The CDR3 spans 16 residues. V trimming: 1 base; J trimming: 7 bases; junction bases outside the gene matches: 10. CDR3 residues: CASSIGLDRGTGGYTF. In DNA, the CDR3 is TGTGCCAGTAGTATAGGACTGGACAGGGGTACCGGTGGCTACACCTTC. The entire variable domain, with the rest obtained from reference TRBV19 and TRBJ1-2, is as follows: DGGITQSPKYLFRKEGQNVTLSCEQNLNHDAMYWYRQDPGQGLRLIYYSQIVNDFQKGDIAEGYSVSREKKESFPLTVTSAQKNPTAFYLCASSIGLDRGTGGYTFGSGTRLTVV.